This is a list of T cell receptor beta chains from one sample in a study of blood T cell repertoires in COVID-19. Clones were read by immunoSEQ multiplex PCR, and TCRdb kept only the in-frame ones, dropping some. The data contain about 39,000 clones, approximately 91% of them seen just once; the ten biggest clones take up 2% to 2.5%. Sequencing was done on a sample of peripheral blood. The receptors were gathered from a human donor in a cohort sampled during active COVID-19. Each CDR3 is given with its conserved first and last residue. A D gene is named only where the DNA matches it firmly. A clone size is listed for some rows: how often the clone was seen (once, few, many), or a class if it is expanded.

V gene,J gene,clone size,D gene,CDR3 DNA,CDR3 protein
TRBV6-2/TRBV6-3,TRBJ1-2,NA,TRBD1,TGTGCCAGCAGCACCCTCAGGGGTGCAGGGGGGTATGGCTACACCTTC,CASSTLRGAGGYGYTF
TRBV4-1,TRBJ1-2,NA,TRBD1,TGCGCCAGCAGCCAAGTTTGGGCAGGGGGAGAGGGCAGCTATGGCTACACCTTC,CASSQVWAGGEGSYGYTF
TRBV5-1,TRBJ2-3,NA,NA,TGCGCCAGCAGAGCTTCAACGATCACAGATACGCAGTATTTT,CASRASTITDTQYF
TRBV30,TRBJ1-2,few,NA,TGTGCCTGGAACCGCGGAGGGGATGGCTACACCTTC,CAWNRGGDGYTF
TRBV7-9,TRBJ2-7,NA,TRBD1,TGTGCCAGCAGCTTGGGGACAGGGTACTACGAGCAGTACTTC,CASSLGTGYYEQYF
TRBV29-1,TRBJ1-1,NA,TRBD1,TGCAGCGTTCTGACAGGGTGGAACACTGAAGCTTTCTTT,CSVLTGWNTEAFF
TRBV6-5,TRBJ1-2,NA,NA,TGTGCCAGCAGTCCCAGGCGGGGGGGCTACACCTTC,CASSPRRGGYTF
TRBV2,TRBJ2-1,NA,TRBD2,TGTGCCAGCCTAGCGGGGGGGCTCTACAATGAGCAGTTCTTC,CASLAGGLYNEQFF
TRBV5-1,TRBJ1-4,NA,NA,TGCGCCAGCAGCTTGGCCTACAGTAATGAAAAACTGTTTTTT,CASSLAYSNEKLFF
TRBV25-1,TRBJ1-4,NA,TRBD1,TGTGCCAGCAGTGAAGTGACAGGGAGGGAAAAACTGTTTTTT,CASSEVTGREKLFF
TRBV19,TRBJ1-1,NA,TRBD1,TGTGCCACTAGGGACAGCAACACTGAAGCTTTCTTT,CATRDSNTEAFF
TRBV2,TRBJ1-2,NA,TRBD1,TGTGCCAGCAATAACAGGGGGATTCACGGCTACACCTTC,CASNNRGIHGYTF
TRBV6-2/TRBV6-3,TRBJ1-1,NA,NA,TGTGCCAGCAGTACACAGGGAAGCACTGAAGCTTTCTTT,CASSTQGSTEAFF
TRBV5-6,TRBJ2-3,NA,TRBD2,TGTGCCAGCAGCTCTTTGACTAGCGGGTTGACAGATACGCAGTATTTT,CASSSLTSGLTDTQYF
TRBV27,TRBJ1-5,NA,NA,TGTGCCAGCAGTCCCTACAGGGTAGATCAGCCCCAGCATTTT,CASSPYRVDQPQHF
TRBV19,TRBJ2-7,NA,NA,TGTGCCAGTAGTATGTGGCAGGATGGCGAGCAGTACTTC,CASSMWQDGEQYF
TRBV18,TRBJ1-2,few,TRBD1,TGTGCCAGCTCACCACCTATAGGGACAGGGGTCGGCGGCTACACCTTC,CASSPPIGTGVGGYTF
TRBV6-5,TRBJ1-6,NA,NA,TGTGCCAGCAGTTACTCGGCGGTCATGGATTCACCCCTCCACTTT,CASSYSAVMDSPLHF
TRBV30,TRBJ2-1,NA,NA,TGTGCCTGGAGTCGACAAAGAGGGGGACGAAGGATCGACAATGAGCAGTTCTTC,CAWSRQRGGRRIDNEQFF
TRBV9,TRBJ2-3,NA,NA,TGTGCCAGCAGCGTCTACCTCACAGATACGCAGTATTTT,CASSVYLTDTQYF
TRBV19,TRBJ1-3,NA,NA,TGTGCCAGTAGTATCCAGGGGTCCGGCTCTGGAAACACCATATATTTT,CASSIQGSGSGNTIYF
TRBV6-5,TRBJ2-5,NA,TRBD1,TGTGCCAGCAGTTACCCAGACCGCACAGGGGAAGAGACCCAGTACTTC,CASSYPDRTGEETQYF
TRBV5-1,TRBJ2-7,NA,NA,TGCGCCAGCAGCTTGGAGAACCTACGGGACGAGCAGTACTTC,CASSLENLRDEQYF
TRBV7-3,TRBJ2-1,NA,NA,TGTGCCAGCAGCACCACAGGGCTCCATGAGCAGTTCTTC,CASSTTGLHEQFF
TRBV28,TRBJ1-2,few,TRBD1,TGTGCCAGCACCTCTTCTCTGACAGGGGGCTATGGCTACACCTTC,CASTSSLTGGYGYTF
TRBV4-2,TRBJ2-7,NA,NA,TGTGCCAGCAGCCAAGGGGCGAGGTTGGGGCTCGAGCAGTACTTC,CASSQGARLGLEQYF